Following are 28 T cell receptor beta chains from one sample sequenced in a study of T cell responses to AZD1222 COVID-19 vaccine. The data were produced by immunoSEQ multiplex PCR, yet TCRdb's version contains in-frame clones alone and is incomplete. This repertoire shows 90,000 to 150,000 clones, 90% found once; its top ten account for just over 4%. Sequencing used peripheral blood, obtained 28 days after the second dose of the MenACWY control vaccine. The receptors here all came from an adult who received the MenACWY meningococcal vaccine as a control.

The genes are TRBV11-2 and TRBJ2-7; 7 bases fit TRBD2. The CDR3 sequence is 15 residues long. Germline lookup yields CDR1 SGHAT and CDR2 FQNNGV. Germline trimming cut 2 bases from V and 0 bases from J; bases unmatched to any gene: 4. In DNA form, the CDR3 reads TGTGCCAGCAGCTTATCTAGCGGAAGCTCCTACGAGCAGTACTTC. Translating it yields CASSLSSGSSYEQYF.

V and J are TRBV23-1 and TRBJ1-5; 7 bases line up with TRBD1. TRBV23-1 is placed among ORFs of uncertain function. This CDR3 has 15 amino acids. V lost 2 bases, J lost 4 bases, and 5 bases stayed unmatched. The CDR3 here is CASSQKDRTNQPQHF. CDR3 nucleotide sequence: TGCGCCAGCAGTCAAAAGGACAGGACAAATCAGCCCCAGCATTTT.

The J gene is TRBJ1-6, the V gene TRBV27; a weak D match, TRBD1 (5 bases). CDR3 length: 17 amino acids. CDR1 and CDR2 from the germline V gene are MNHEY and SMNVEV (reference sequence). V lost 2 bases and J 5 bases, leaving 16 bases between the germline ends. The CDR3 sequence is CASSLPPGGVDNSPLHF. The CDR3 coding sequence is TGTGCCAGCAGTTTACCCCCCGGAGGGGTCGATAATTCACCCCTCCACTTT.

The rearrangement links TRBV5-1 to TRBJ2-1, with a weak D call TRBD2 (6 bases). The V gene's germline CDR1 is SGHRS and CDR2 YFSETQ. Trimming shortened V by 1 base and J by 0 bases, and 14 bases separated the two germline ends. The CDR3 loop spans 17 amino acids. DNA for the CDR3: TGCGCCAGCAGCTTGTCGGGGGTGGGGAGCTCCTACAATGAGCAGTTCTTC. It encodes CASSLSGVGSSYNEQFF.

The chain joins TRBV6-5 to TRBJ2-3; D may be TRBD2 (6 bases). This CDR3 is 15 amino acids long. Germline CDR1 MNHEY, CDR2 SVGAGI. The V end lost 5 bases, the J end lost 0 bases, and 12 bases lay between the germline ends. The CDR3 coding sequence is TGTGCCAGCAGTCACCGGGGGACTAGCACAGATACGCAGTATTTT. Translation gives CASSHRGTSTDTQYF.

The genes are TRBV24-1 and TRBJ2-1; perhaps TRBD1 as D (5 bases). V lost 1 base, J lost 5 bases, and 11 bases lay in between. Germline assignment: CDR1 KGHDR and CDR2 SFDVKD. This CDR3 is 15 amino acids long. The CDR3 DNA sequence: TGTGCCACCAGTGATTTAGGCCAGGGAAACAATGAGCAGTTCTTC. This translates into CATSDLGQGNNEQFF.

The genes are TRBV28 and TRBJ2-7, with 7 bases fitting TRBD1. Germline V gene lookup returns CDR1 MDHEN and CDR2 SYDVKM. This CDR3 comprises 15 residues. Trimming cost V 6 bases and J 3 bases; bases outside gene matches: 11. Here the CDR3 reads CASRALWDRNYEQYV. The CDR3, as DNA: TGTGCCAGCAGAGCGCTCTGGGACAGAAACTACGAGCAGTACGTC.

This chain uses TRBV11-2 with TRBJ2-5; TRBD2 matches 7 bases. Unmatched junction bases numbered 6, after V lost 5 bases and J lost 0 bases. The germline CDR1 and CDR2 sequences are SGHAT and FQNNGV. CDR3 length: 15 amino acids. The CDR3 loop is CASSPLLANQETQYF. Written as DNA, the CDR3 is TGTGCCAGCAGCCCGCTACTAGCGAACCAAGAGACCCAGTACTTC.

The chain carries TRBV5-4 and TRBJ2-7; tentative D call: TRBD1 (6 bases). Germline CDR1 reads SGHNT; CDR2 reads YYREEE (reference sequence). This CDR3 region has 14 residues. V was cut by 0 bases and J by 4 bases, with 11 bases left in between. The CDR3 region has the DNA TGTGCCAGCAGCTTGGAGACAGGAGGATACGAGCAGTACTTC. Translated, it gives CASSLETGGYEQYF.

The chain links TRBV5-5 to TRBJ2-5, with TRBD1 identical over 9 bases. Trimming cost V 2 bases and J 2 bases; bases outside gene matches: 7. Germline V gene sequence: CDR1 SGHKS, CDR2 YYEKEE (reference sequence). This CDR3 spans 16 amino acids. The CDR3 protein is CASSFNPGTGQETQYF. The CDR3 region has the DNA TGTGCCAGCAGCTTCAATCCCGGGACAGGGCAAGAGACCCAGTACTTC.

The V and J genes are TRBV5-5 and TRBJ2-3, with a tentative D call TRBD2 (6 bases). Germline CDR1 and CDR2: SGHKS and YYEKEE (reference sequence). Trimming took off 0 bases at V and 3 bases at J, with 11 bases between the two ends. This CDR3 contains 15 residues. CDR3 sequence reads: CASSLGPGDTDTQYF. CDR3 in DNA: TGTGCCAGCAGCTTGGGCCCGGGGGATACAGATACGCAGTATTTT.

V is TRBV5-6 and J is TRBJ2-6; D call uncertain. CDR1 is SGHDT, CDR2 YYEEEE, per germline. V was trimmed by 4 bases and J by 2 bases, leaving 19 bases between them. The CDR3 runs 18 residues. The CDR3 nucleotides are TGTGCCAGCAGCGAAGAAGGATCATATGGGACTGGGGCCAACGTCCTGACTTTC. Encoded protein: CASSEEGSYGTGANVLTF.

The chain combines TRBV5-1 with TRBJ1-5, with 8 bases aligning to TRBD1. The CDR3 loop spans 16 amino acids. V lost 4 bases, J lost 3 bases, and 9 bases stayed unmatched. Per germline, CDR1 SGHRS and CDR2 YFSETQ. The CDR3 DNA follows: TGCGCCAGCAGCCGGCCGACAGGGGCCTTCAATCAGCCCCAGCATTTT. Protein: CASSRPTGAFNQPQHF.

The gene calls are TRBV3-1 (or the pseudogene TRBV3-2) and TRBJ1-3, with a tentative D call TRBD1 (6 bases). Trimming shortened V by 1 base and J by 4 bases, and 11 bases separated the two germline ends. The CDR3 contains 15 residues. Per germline, CDR1 LGHDT and CDR2 YNNKEL (reference sequence). Here the CDR3 reads CASSQGSGEGNTIYF. The CDR3 DNA is TGTGCCAGCAGCCAAGGGTCAGGGGAAGGAAACACCATATATTTT.

The chain is built from TRBV28 and TRBJ1-6; the D gene is possibly TRBD1 (5 bases). Germline V gives CDR1 MDHEN, CDR2 SYDVKM. The CDR3 loop spans 15 amino acids. Trimming pared 3 bases from V and 6 bases from J, leaving 12 bases between. The DNA for the CDR3 is TGTGCCAGCAGTTTTAGAAGAGGGGCTAATTCACCCCTCCACTTT. It specifies CASSFRRGANSPLHF.

This clone was counted once. The chain combines TRBV6-6 with TRBJ2-7; possible D gene TRBD2, 6 bases. Between the trimmed V and J ends, which lost 5 bases and 3 bases, there was a span of 14 bases. The CDR3 spans 14 residues. The V gene's germline CDR1 is MNHNY and CDR2 SVGAGI (reference sequence). The CDR3 DNA reads as TGTGCCAGCAGTCGATCCGGGAGAAACTACGAGCAGTACTTC. Translated, it gives CASSRSGRNYEQYF.

There are a few counts of this clone. The rearrangement links TRBV7-8 to TRBJ1-1, with a weak D call TRBD1 (6 bases). The V end was cut by 5 bases, the J end by 0 bases, with 13 bases between. Germline V CDR1 and CDR2: SGHVS, FQNEAQ. The CDR3 sequence is 15 residues long. The CDR3 coding sequence is TGTGCCAGCAGCCTAAACAGGGATTTGAACACTGAAGCTTTCTTT. Translated, it gives CASSLNRDLNTEAFF. Full variable domain (outside the CDR3, taken from reference TRBV7-8 and TRBJ1-1): GAGVSQSPRYKVAKRGQDVALRCDPISGHVSLFWYQQALGQGPEFLTYFQNEAQLDKSGLPSDRFFAERPEGSVSTLKIQRTQQEDSAVYLCASSLNRDLNTEAFFGQGTRLTVV.

This clone has a handful of counts. The CDR3 bases are TGTGCCAGCATAGGCGGGAGGAGCTCCTACAATGAGCAGTTCTTC. Protein product: CASIGGRSSYNEQFF. The rearrangement joins TRBV5-8 to TRBJ2-1; 8 bases map to TRBD2. J lost 0 bases, V lost 6 bases, and 5 bases had no gene match. The germline CDR1 and CDR2 sequences are SGHTS and YDEGEE. This CDR3 spans 15 amino acids.

DNA for the CDR3: TGTGCAAGTCGCTTGGGACAGGTGGGCACTGAAGCTTTCTTT. Translating it yields CASRLGQVGTEAFF. This rearrangement joins TRBV12-2 to TRBJ1-1; the D call of TRBD1 is as the table states it, not checked on the DNA. TRBV12-2 is marked as a pseudogene. The CDR3 is made up of 14 amino acids.

The chain employs TRBV6-5 and TRBJ2-2; D gene unclear. V was clipped by 0 bases and J by 0 bases, with 5 bases between them. The CDR3 has 15 amino acids. CDR1 is MNHEY, CDR2 SVGAGI, per germline. CDR3 sequence (DNA): TGTGCCAGCAGTTACTCACGAGCGAACACCGGGGAGCTGTTTTTT. Protein product: CASSYSRANTGELFF.

The chain employs TRBV28 and TRBJ1-5, with D uncertain. Germline V gene data show CDR1 as MDHEN and CDR2 as SYDVKM. This CDR3 spans 14 amino acids. Trimming took 4 bases from V and 6 from J, leaving 13 bases between them. This CDR3 is CASSSWAWGQPQHF. CDR3 in DNA: TGTGCCAGCAGTTCTTGGGCTTGGGGTCAGCCCCAGCATTTT. Together with reference TRBV28 and TRBJ1-5, the CDR3 gives the full variable domain: DVKVTQSSRYLVKRTGEKVFLECVQDMDHENMFWYRQDPGLGLRLIYFSYDVKMKEKGDIPEGYSVSREKKERFSLILESASTNQTSMYLCASSSWAWGQPQHFGDGTRLSIL.

This rearrangement joins TRBV7-9 to TRBJ1-1; D gene unclear. The V gene's germline CDR1 is SEHNR and CDR2 FQNEAQ (reference sequence). CDR3 length equals 13 residues. The V gene lost 5 bases and the J gene lost 2 bases, with 9 bases spanning the gap. The CDR3: CASSVTDNTEAFF. For the CDR3, the DNA is TGTGCCAGCAGCGTTACAGATAACACTGAAGCTTTCTTT. The whole variable domain, remainder taken from reference TRBV7-9 and TRBJ1-1, is DTGVSQNPRHKITKRGQNVTFRCDPISEHNRLYWYRQTLGQGPEFLTYFQNEAQLEKSRLLSDRFSAERPKGSFSTLEIQRTEQGDSAMYLCASSVTDNTEAFFGQGTRLTVV.

CDR3 in DNA: TGTGCCAGCAGTGAAGGCTCATCTGGGGCCAACGTCCTGACTTTC. It codes for CASSEGSSGANVLTF. This chain connects TRBV6-1 to TRBJ2-6; the D is unclear. The CDR3 consists of 15 residues. In germline, CDR1 is MNHNS, CDR2 SASEGT. Trimming left V 1 base short and J 1 base short, with 5 bases between.

The J gene is TRBJ1-6, the V gene TRBV4-3, with no clear D. This CDR3 has 16 amino acids. Germline V gene data show CDR1 as LGHNA and CDR2 as YSLEER. Trimming removed 0 bases from V and 6 bases from J, with 12 bases in between. CDR3 in amino acids: CASSQDSYRANSPLHF. The CDR3 DNA is TGCGCCAGCAGCCAAGATTCCTACAGAGCTAATTCACCCCTCCACTTT.

The sample holds one count of this clone. The chain recombines TRBV9 with TRBJ1-4, with TRBD1 matching 7 bases. The CDR3 length is 14 residues. Trimming removed 0 bases from V and 6 bases from J; junction bases left unmatched: 2. CDR1 is SGDLS, CDR2 YYNGEE, per germline. The CDR3 DNA is TGTGCCAGCAGCGTAGTTACAGGGGATGAAAAACTGTTTTTT. Its protein is CASSVVTGDEKLFF.

This CDR3 reads CASRGDRLQPQHF. Here the CDR3 DNA reads TGTGCCAGCAGGGGCGACAGGCTTCAGCCCCAGCATTTT. The rearrangement uses TRBV6-5 and TRBJ1-5; TRBD1 might be the D (6 bases). Trimming pared 6 bases from V and 6 bases from J, leaving 12 bases between. From germline, CDR1 is MNHEY and CDR2 SVGAGI. This CDR3 has 13 amino acids.

The chain joins TRBV30 to TRBJ2-3; 9 bases are a match to TRBD1. This CDR3 spans 16 amino acids. Germline CDR1 reads GTSNPN; CDR2 reads SVGIG (reference sequence). V was pared by 3 bases and J by 0 bases, with 7 bases of the junction left unmatched. CDR3 in amino acids: CAWRLQGAYSTDTQYF. The CDR3 DNA sequence: TGTGCCTGGAGGCTACAGGGGGCATATAGCACAGATACGCAGTATTTT.

The chain recombines TRBV4-1 with TRBJ1-5; 9 positions agree with TRBD1. This CDR3 has 13 residues. Trimming cost V 4 bases and J 6 bases; bases outside gene matches: 1. The V gene's germline CDR1 is MGHRA and CDR2 YSYEKL. CDR3: CASSRDRAQPQHF. The CDR3 DNA follows: TGCGCCAGCAGCCGGGACAGGGCTCAGCCCCAGCATTTT.